The next 10 T cell receptor beta chains were all read from a single sample in a study of PD-1 blockade in classical Hodgkin lymphoma. The patients all showed relapse after autologous stem cell transplantation, while their brentuximab vedotin exposure varied. Method: immunoSEQ multiplex PCR; TCRdb's copy keeps in-frame clones and lacks some. Here the sample spans 40,000 to 50,000 clones, more than 85% being singletons. This material consisted of peripheral blood mononuclear cells (PBMCs), taken before the second cycle of nivolumab. These receptors all stem from a human donor with classical Hodgkin lymphoma.

This clone appeared once. The chain employs TRBV5-1 and TRBJ2-1; D gene unclear. This CDR3 has 16 residues. From germline, CDR1 is SGHRS and CDR2 YFSETQ. With 3 bases removed from V and 0 bases from J, the gap between germline ends came to 13 bases. The CDR3 DNA is TGCGCCAGCAGCTCGGACGGTATAGGCTCCTACAATGAGCAGTTCTTC. Its protein product is CASSSDGIGSYNEQFF.

The genes are TRBV19 and TRBJ2-1; 10 bases line up with TRBD2. V trimming: 6 bases; J trimming: 4 bases; junction bases outside the gene matches: 6. CDR3 size: 15 residues. Germline V gene data show CDR1 as LNHDA and CDR2 as SQIVND (reference sequence). CDR3 sequence: CASSAGTSEYNEQFF. The CDR3 DNA sequence: TGTGCCAGTAGCGCAGGGACTAGCGAATACAATGAGCAGTTCTTC.

This chain links TRBV18 with TRBJ2-3; TRBD2 agrees at 11 bases. The germline CDR1 and CDR2 sequences are KGHSH and LQKENI. This CDR3 comprises 17 residues. The V segment lost 2 bases and the J segment 1 base; nucleotides outside the gene matches: 5. The CDR3 nucleotides are TGTGCCAGCTCACCATCCACGACTAGCGGGGGCACAGATACGCAGTATTTT. Encoded protein: CASSPSTTSGGTDTQYF. The full variable domain, completed using reference TRBV18 and TRBJ2-3, is NAGVMQNPRHLVRRRGQEARLRCSPMKGHSHVYWYRQLPEEGLKFMVYLQKENIIDESGMPKERFSAEFPKEGPSILRIQQVVRGDSAAYFCASSPSTTSGGTDTQYFGPGTRLTVL.

CDR3 residues: CASWHISGGANEQFF. The CDR3 DNA reads as TGCGCCAGCTGGCACATTAGCGGGGGAGCTAATGAGCAGTTCTTC. This chain connects TRBV5-1 to TRBJ2-1; 9 bases fit TRBD2. The CDR3 contains 15 residues. Germline CDR1 is SGHRS and CDR2 is YFSETQ. The V and J ends lost 7 bases and 7 bases, in that order; junction bases with no gene match: 12.

This clone was counted a single time. The chain has TRBV20-1 and TRBJ2-7, with D perhaps TRBD1 (5 bases). Germline assignment: CDR1 DFQATT and CDR2 SNEGSKA (reference sequence). Trimming removed 4 bases at V and 7 bases at J, with 11 bases between. This CDR3 is 11 amino acids long. The CDR3 here is CSANRGYEQYF. The CDR3 coding sequence is TGCAGTGCTAATAGGGGTTATGAGCAGTACTTC.

The V gene is TRBV27, the J gene TRBJ2-7, with TRBD1 matching over 7 bases. Losses at the gene ends were 2 bases for V and 4 bases for J; bases not matched to a gene: 2. This CDR3 has 13 residues. Germline CDR1 and CDR2: MNHEY and SMNVEV (reference sequence). The CDR3 coding sequence is TGTGCCAGCAGTTTAGTACAGGGGTACGAGCAGTACTTC. It translates to CASSLVQGYEQYF.

The V and J genes are TRBV28 and TRBJ2-5; D possibly corresponds to TRBD2 (6 bases). Between the trimmed V and J ends, which lost 6 bases and 5 bases, there was a span of 25 bases. There are 17 residues in the CDR3. Germline loops: CDR1 MDHEN, CDR2 SYDVKM. As DNA, the CDR3 is TGTGCCAGCAGCCGCTCGGGGATTGGAGGGATGGGGGAGACCCAGTACTTC. The encoded protein is CASSRSGIGGMGETQYF.

The chain combines TRBV7-9 with TRBJ1-2; 10 nucleotides line up with TRBD1. The V gene's germline CDR1 is SEHNR and CDR2 FQNEAQ (reference sequence). V trimming: 9 bases; J trimming: 4 bases; junction bases outside the gene matches: 8. This CDR3 region has 14 residues. The chain's CDR3 is CASVPTGGVYGYTF. CDR3 DNA: TGTGCCAGTGTACCGACAGGGGGCGTCTATGGCTACACCTTC.

The V gene is TRBV19, the J gene TRBJ2-3; D might be TRBD2 (5 bases). The germline V and J ends were trimmed by 3 bases and 8 bases, with 6 bases remaining between them. Germline-derived CDR1 and CDR2 are LNHDA and SQIVND (reference sequence). The CDR3 is 11 residues long. The CDR3 DNA reads as TGTGCCAGTAGTATTGGAGGTACGCAGTATTTT. This codes for CASSIGGTQYF.

The chain has TRBV28 and TRBJ2-1; 8 nucleotides match TRBD2. V shed 5 bases and J 0 bases; nucleotides not matched to a gene: 18. Germline lookup yields CDR1 MDHEN and CDR2 SYDVKM. This CDR3 has 20 residues. The DNA for the CDR3 is TGTGCCAGCAGTCTTCCCTTTGTGCGTAGCGGGGCCGCCTCCTACAATGAGCAGTTCTTC. Protein product: CASSLPFVRSGAASYNEQFF.